A selection of T cell receptor beta chains follows, all from one sample in a study of T cells in Graves' hyperthyroidism and ophthalmopathy. TCRdb passed the multiplex PCR reads through MiXCR, listing each CDR3 protein once. The data show some 550,000 distinct CDR3 sequences, about a sixth seen once. Sequenced sample: blood. The receptors come from a woman in her thirties or forties with Graves' ophthalmopathy. The CDR3 runs from the conserved cysteine through the conserved F or W. D genes are given only for firm matches. Where a row states a size, it is once, few, many or the class of an expanded clone; other rows omit it.

size	V	J	D	DNA	CDR3
many	TRBV7-8	TRBJ2-3	TRBD2	TGTGCCAGCAGCTTACGGGAGGGGGACGGGAGCACAGATACGCAGTATTTT	CASSLREGDGSTDTQYF
NA	TRBV28	TRBJ2-7	TRBD1	TGTGCCAGCAGTTTGACAGGGTTATACGAGCAGTACTTC	CASSLTGLYEQYF
NA	TRBV10-3	TRBJ1-1	NA	TGTGCCATCAAGGCAGGGATGAACACTGAAGCTTTCTTT	CAIKAGMNTEAFF
NA	TRBV20-1	TRBJ1-5	NA	TGCAGTGCTAGAGAAGCCTACGGACGCAATCAGCCCCAGCATTTT	CSAREAYGRNQPQHF
NA	TRBV12-3/TRBV12-4	TRBJ1-4	NA	TGTGCCAGCAGTTTGGGACCGACGGTCCAGTTTTTT	CASSLGPTVQFF
few	TRBV20-1	TRBJ2-7	NA	TGCAGTGGCGCAGGACACTCAAGCTCCTACGAGCAGTACTTC	CSGAGHSSSYEQYF
few	TRBV6-1	TRBJ2-5	NA	TGTGCCAGCAGCCCCGCCTGGGCGGGACTTCGGGGGACCCAGTACTTC	CASSPAWAGLRGTQYF
few	TRBV25-1	TRBJ2-2	TRBD1	TGTGCCAGCAGTGACGACAGGGGGCCCGGGGAGCTGTTTTTT	CASSDDRGPGELFF
many	TRBV12-3/TRBV12-4	TRBJ2-7	NA	TGTGCCAGCAGTCCTTCACGAGGGCTAGCTGTGGCAAACTACGAGCAGTACTTC	CASSPSRGLAVANYEQYF
NA	TRBV28	TRBJ2-3	TRBD2	TGTGCCAGCAGTTTTTCCTGGCGGGGGGTCACAGATACGCAGTATTTT	CASSFSWRGVTDTQYF
many	TRBV5-1	TRBJ2-3	TRBD2	TGCGCCAGCAGTCGGACACTAGCGGCCAGCACAGATACGCAGTATTTT	CASSRTLAASTDTQYF
NA	TRBV5-1	TRBJ2-3	TRBD1	TGCGCCAGCGGCTCCGGGACAGGGGGCGGCACAGATACGCAGTATTTT	CASGSGTGGGTDTQYF
NA	TRBV28	TRBJ2-4	NA	TGTGCCAGCGGGCGGCCCCAGGGGGGTGAGTGGGCCAAAAACATTCAGTACTTC	CASGRPQGGEWAKNIQYF
many	TRBV27	TRBJ2-2	NA	TGTGCCAGCAGCCGAGTGATACCTTTAAACACCGGGGAGCTGTTTTTT	CASSRVIPLNTGELFF
few	TRBV10-3	TRBJ2-1	TRBD2	TGTGCCATCCTACTAGCGGACACCTACAATGAGCAGTTCTTC	CAILLADTYNEQFF
few	TRBV18	TRBJ1-2	NA	TGTGCCAGCCGAACCGGGACGGATAACTATGGCTACACCTTC	CASRTGTDNYGYTF
many	TRBV11-1	TRBJ2-5	NA	TGTGCCAGCAGCTTACTGCGTCGGGTAGCAGAGACCCAGTACTTC	CASSLLRRVAETQYF
many	TRBV28	TRBJ2-2	NA	TGTGCCAGCAGTTTCCGAACGGGGACCGGGGAGCTGTTTTTT	CASSFRTGTGELFF
many	TRBV30	TRBJ2-3	NA	TGTGCCTGGAGTTATACCGGGACCTCAGATACGCAGTATTTT	CAWSYTGTSDTQYF
NA	TRBV2	TRBJ2-2	TRBD2	TGTGCCAGCAGTGGGACTAGCGGGAGGGTGGCCGGGGAGCTGTTTTTT	CASSGTSGRVAGELFF
many	TRBV6-1	TRBJ2-7	NA	TGTGCCAGCAGCCGGGACGCAATATACGAGCAGTACTTC	CASSRDAIYEQYF
NA	TRBV12-3/TRBV12-4	TRBJ2-5	TRBD2	TGTGCCAGCAGTTTGAGGGGGACTAGCGGGGGCCAGTACCAAGAGACCCAGTACTTC	CASSLRGTSGGQYQETQYF
NA	TRBV18	TRBJ2-1	TRBD2	TGTGCCAGCTCACCGGGACTAGCGGGAGTGTTAAAGGATGAGCAGTTCTTC	CASSPGLAGVLKDEQFF
NA	TRBV20-1	TRBJ2-7	TRBD1	TGCAGTGCTAGAGATCCACTACCGGGACAGAAGACACTCTACGAGCAGTACTTC	CSARDPLPGQKTLYEQYF
NA	TRBV11-2	TRBJ2-1	TRBD2	TGTGCCAGCAGCTGGACTAGCGGGAGGGGGGATGAGCAGTTCTTC	CASSWTSGRGDEQFF
many	TRBV20-1	TRBJ2-7	NA	TGCAGTGCCTCGGTCCCTATGTTCGGGTTCCACGAGCAGTACTTC	CSASVPMFGFHEQYF
many	TRBV20-1	TRBJ2-3	TRBD2	TGCAGTGCTAGTCGGCTAGCGGGAGATGTAGATACGCAGTATTTT	CSASRLAGDVDTQYF
many	TRBV5-1	TRBJ2-7	NA	TGCGCCAGCAGTCCGACAGGACGCTACGAGCAGTACTTC	CASSPTGRYEQYF
NA	TRBV5-4	TRBJ2-7	NA	TGTGCCAGCAGCTTTTCTTTCTCCGAGCAGTACTTC	CASSFSFSEQYF
few	TRBV20-1	TRBJ1-2	NA	TGCAGTGCTAGAGATTCTTGGCGAAATAACTATGGCTACACCTTC	CSARDSWRNNYGYTF
NA	TRBV27	TRBJ2-7	NA	TGTGCCAGCAGTTTTGTAGGGTTTGGGGACTCCGAGCAGTACTTC	CASSFVGFGDSEQYF
many	TRBV5-1	TRBJ2-3	TRBD1	TGCGCCAGCAGCGGGGACAGATACACAGATACGCAGTATTTT	CASSGDRYTDTQYF
many	TRBV3-1	TRBJ2-1	TRBD1	TGTGCCAGCAGCCAATCTCGAGTAACAGGGGGCGTATACAATGAGCAGTTCTTC	CASSQSRVTGGVYNEQFF
many	TRBV18	TRBJ1-1	TRBD1	TGTGCCAGCTCAATGGTCGACAGGGGGAACACTGAAGCTTTCTTT	CASSMVDRGNTEAFF
NA	TRBV6-1	TRBJ1-4	NA	TGTGCCAGCAGATGGGGCGAAAAACTGTTTTTT	CASRWGEKLFF
many	TRBV20-1	TRBJ2-1	TRBD1	TGCAGTGCTAAGGACAGGGGGCGTTTCAATGAGCAGTTCTTC	CSAKDRGRFNEQFF
few	TRBV11-3	TRBJ2-7	TRBD1	TGTGCCAGCAGCTTAAATGGACAGGGGCCCTACGAGCAGTACTTC	CASSLNGQGPYEQYF
many	TRBV5-1	TRBJ2-1	TRBD2	TGCGCCAGCAGCGTGTCGGGAGGGCCGTCGGATGAGCAGTTCTTC	CASSVSGGPSDEQFF
many	TRBV28	TRBJ2-2	TRBD2	TGTGCCAGCAGTTTAGGAATAGCGGGAGGGAACACCGGGGAGCTGTTTTTT	CASSLGIAGGNTGELFF
many	TRBV20-1	TRBJ1-2	NA	TGCAGTGCTAGAGATCGGACAGACTATGGCTACACCTTC	CSARDRTDYGYTF
many	TRBV5-1	TRBJ1-6	TRBD1	TGCGCCAGCAGACCGGGACAGGGGCCACCCCTCCACTTT	CASRPGQGPPLHF
many	TRBV2	TRBJ2-1	TRBD2	TGTGCCAGCAGAGTACTAGCGGGAGTTCCGAATGAGCAGTTCTTC	CASRVLAGVPNEQFF